The rows below give T cell receptor beta chains drawn from one sample of a study of blood T cell repertoires in COVID-19. The method was immunoSEQ multiplex PCR; TCRdb's version includes in-frame clones alone and lacks a portion of them. Counted here are about 140,000 clones, under 90% occurring once; the ten biggest clones make up 1.5% to 2%. Sequences were obtained from PBMCs or T cells enriched from blood (not recorded which). The receptors here all came from a woman between 18 and 30 years old who had been exposed to COVID-19. The CDR3 runs from the conserved cysteine through the conserved F or W. The D gene is left open where the match is weak. The size entry is marked missing in some rows and otherwise reads once, few, many or a size class.

V	J	size	D	CDR3	DNA
TRBV11-3	TRBJ2-1	NA	TRBD2	CASSLAYGLAGWGEQFF	TGTGCCAGCAGCTTAGCTTACGGACTAGCGGGATGGGGTGAGCAGTTCTTC
TRBV5-4	TRBJ2-7	NA	TRBD2	CASSLFGTSKHEQYF	TGTGCCAGCAGCTTATTCGGGACTAGCAAACACGAGCAGTACTTC
TRBV5-5	TRBJ2-5	NA	NA	CASSLRQGRGLTETQYF	TGTGCCAGCAGCTTGCGGCAGGGGAGAGGTTTGACGGAGACCCAGTACTTC
TRBV10-2	TRBJ1-6	once	NA	CASTDNHNSPLHF	TGCGCCAGCACCGACAACCATAATTCACCCCTCCACTTT
TRBV5-4	TRBJ1-3	NA	TRBD1	CASSLQGEQGSGNTIYF	TGTGCCAGCAGCCTACAGGGGGAACAGGGCTCTGGAAACACCATATATTTT
TRBV4-1	TRBJ2-1	NA	TRBD1	CASSQAGLGQGLYNEQFF	TGCGCCAGCAGCCAAGCCGGCCTCGGACAGGGGCTCTACAATGAGCAGTTCTTC
TRBV19	TRBJ1-1	NA	NA	CASSIVGDGDTEAFF	TGTGCCAGTAGTATAGTAGGGGATGGAGACACTGAAGCTTTCTTT
TRBV28	TRBJ2-7	few	NA	CASSLSNEQYF	TGTGCCAGCAGTTTATCCAACGAGCAGTACTTC
TRBV28	TRBJ2-1	NA	NA	CASSSGGSSYNEQFF	TGTGCCAGCAGTTCCGGTGGGAGCTCCTACAATGAGCAGTTCTTC
TRBV23-1	TRBJ1-2	NA	NA	CASSQAGRGYGYTF	TGCGCCAGCAGTCAGGCGGGCCGGGGCTATGGCTACACCTTC
TRBV5-4	TRBJ1-2	NA	TRBD1	CASSRQGMGNYGYTF	TGTGCCAGCAGCCGACAGGGTATGGGCAACTATGGCTACACCTTC
TRBV9	TRBJ1-6	NA	NA	CASSARTYNSPLHF	TGTGCCAGCAGCGCCAGGACCTATAATTCACCCCTCCACTTT
TRBV5-1	TRBJ2-7	NA	TRBD2	CASTRTSGSTSYEQYF	TGCGCCAGCACCCGCACCAGCGGGAGTACTTCCTACGAGCAGTACTTC
TRBV27	TRBJ1-6	NA	NA	CASSLLSQGKAPLHF	TGTGCCAGCAGTTTACTTTCGCAGGGGAAGGCACCCCTCCACTTT
TRBV13	TRBJ2-7	NA	NA	CASSLGGRGDEQYF	TGTGCCAGCAGCTTAGGGGGCAGGGGCGACGAGCAGTACTTC
TRBV7-8	TRBJ2-7	NA	TRBD1	CASSIRDSPYEQYF	TGTGCCAGCAGCATCCGGGACAGCCCCTACGAGCAGTACTTC
TRBV14	TRBJ2-7	NA	NA	CASSQVGERSYEQYF	TGTGCCAGCAGCCAAGTGGGAGAGAGGTCCTACGAGCAGTACTTC